This TCR beta chain originates from a study of response to subunit inactivated influenza vaccine (dated by TCRdb to 2016 to 2019). About the study as a whole: Deep quantitative profiling of the T cell receptor repertoire was used in the study to follow responses to a trivalent subunit inactivated influenza vaccine.

Findings and caveats that apply to the study as a whole: The authors proposed that each seasonal influenza vaccination may bring in only a limited number of new T cells.

The library was built by means of RT-PCR. Sequencing was performed on an Illumina HiSeq 2500. TCRdb reanalyzed the raw reads on its own, using fastp at Q25 for trimming and MiXCR for clone calling, and kept in-frame beta chains. Each CDR3 protein gets just one entry, which takes the most common genes and DNA from the rows behind it. In all, the sample holds more than 550,000 distinct CDR3 sequences, and roughly 12% of those were seen once. About 10% of the sample belongs to the ten largest clones. Note on this clonotype: This receptor's antigen is unknown. Per-base qualities were not stored, and no clone one base away is much larger.

Sequences LGHNA (CDR1) and YSLEER (CDR2) are obtained from the germline V gene. V and J lose 4 bases and 6 bases, and a span of 22 bases separates them. The CDR3 numbers 16 residues from cysteine through phenylalanine. This entry keeps only the CDR3 DNA: 48 bases, framed from base 1. This same sample was also part of a study on T cells expressing NK-cell markers. Taken from the second paper: TCR beta cDNA libraries were made by 5'RACE template switching that added a universal primer site and unique molecular identifiers. Three sorted T-cell subsets (CD3+CD56+NKG2C+, CD3+CD56+NKG2C- and CD3+CD56-NKG2C+) from fewer than 10 donors had their TCR beta-chain repertoires profiled. Among the eight sequenced donors, seven were HCMV-seropositive and one was HCMV-seronegative. To restrict sorting to alphabetaTCR-expressing T cells, an anti-gammadeltaTCR antibody was added in several experiments. In several donors, the dominant CD3+CD56+NKG2C+ clonotypes were found to rank among the top 10 CD8+ clonotypes and to make up roughly 1.0-7.0% of CD8+ T cells. Those dominant clonotypes were again the most abundant among CD3+CD56-NKG2C+ cells in a few donors, at about 28.3-65%. It remained unclear whether the expanded NKG2C-expressing T cell clones were specific for HCMV antigens. Randomly selected healthy volunteers, three men and five women, were used as the eight sequenced donors. A commercial ELISA kit detecting HCMV-specific IgG in serum was used to determine HCMV serostatus. Peripheral blood mononuclear cells were isolated from blood by Ficoll density gradient centrifugation. For six donors, bulk peripheral blood T-cell repertoires were also sequenced from unsorted PBMC. cDNA synthesis was primed from the TCR beta constant segment and was followed by two successive PCR amplification steps. Sequencing of the libraries produced 2 x 150 bp reads on Illumina HiSeq 2000/2500, MiSeq or NextSeq. MIGEC handled demultiplexing of the reads and grouping by UMI, while MiTCR was used to assemble and quantify clonotypes. To remove erroneous sequences, TCR cDNA sequences were retained only when supported by two or more reads. The tcR package was used for downstream repertoire analysis, and clonotypes were matched across fractions by CDR3 nucleotide sequence plus V segment. VDJmatch was used to annotate antigen specificity against VDJdb, with one amino acid substitution in CDR3 allowed.

The chain joins TRBV4-3 to TRBJ2-7; the D gene may be TRBD1 or TRBD2, since each aligns over 5 bases. Sample: PBMCs from blood, taken on the day of vaccination. The TCR was taken from a man aged 50-60 years who received an inactivated influenza vaccine. Donor details come from another sample of the same person, matched by shared clones. At the DNA level, the sequence is TGCGCCAGCAGCCGCCTAAACCCGGGACGGGTTTGCGAGCAGTACTTC. It is translated as CASSRLNPGRVCEQYF.